Listed below are T cell receptor beta chains from one sample, sequenced in a study of blood T cell repertoires in COVID-19. Measured with immunoSEQ multiplex PCR; TCRdb has only the in-frame clones, and not every one. Of roughly 160,000 clones listed, 70% to 90% are singletons. The sequenced sample consisted of peripheral blood. Receptors were obtained from a man in his forties with acute or convalescent COVID-19. Each CDR3 is given with its conserved first and last residue. Each record gives: clone size, V gene, J gene, D gene, CDR3 protein, CDR3 DNA. A D gene is named only where the DNA matches it firmly. Not all rows give a size; the values are once, few, many and, for expanded clones, a class.

-	TRBV15	TRBJ2-7	-	CATSSGRGGYEQYF	TGTGCCACCAGCAGCGGGCGGGGAGGCTACGAGCAGTACTTC
few	TRBV5-8	TRBJ1-6	-	CASSLGQGINSPLHF	TGTGCCAGCAGCTTGGGGCAGGGAATTAATTCACCCCTCCACTTT
-	TRBV6-5	TRBJ2-1	-	CASSRENEQFF	TGTGCCAGCTCGAGGGAGAATGAGCAGTTCTTC
-	TRBV9	TRBJ1-6	-	CASSVTDSYSPLHF	TGTGCCAGCAGCGTAACGGACAGTTATTCACCCCTCCACTTT
-	TRBV4-3	TRBJ2-4	-	CASSQGSGETKNIQYF	TGCGCCAGCAGCCAAGGTTCAGGGGAAACCAAAAACATTCAGTACTTC
-	TRBV4-2	TRBJ2-2	-	CASSQPSNTGELFF	TGTGCCAGCAGCCAACCCTCGAACACCGGGGAGCTGTTTTTT
-	TRBV7-8	TRBJ1-5	-	CASSSEGVVSNQPQHF	TGTGCCAGCAGCTCTGAAGGGGTTGTGAGCAATCAGCCCCAGCATTTT
-	TRBV13	TRBJ2-7	-	CASTIARRRAYEQYF	TGTGCCAGCACCATAGCCCGGCGGAGAGCCTACGAGCAGTACTTC
-	TRBV6-2/TRBV6-3	TRBJ1-6	TRBD1	CASSYGGTGALGNSPLHF	TGTGCCAGCAGTTACGGGGGGACAGGTGCTCTCGGGAATTCACCCCTCCACTTT
medium-sized	TRBV5-4	TRBJ1-2	-	CASRLTGMRGYTF	TGTGCCAGCAGATTGACAGGAATGAGAGGCTACACCTTC
-	TRBV7-9	TRBJ1-2	-	CASTLGGVGGYTF	TGTGCCAGCACCCTCGGGGGGGTTGGTGGCTACACCTTC
-	TRBV10-3	TRBJ1-1	-	CAISGRTGVTEAFF	TGTGCCATCAGTGGGAGGACGGGGGTCACTGAAGCTTTCTTT
once	TRBV7-6	TRBJ1-1	-	CASMARMNTEAFF	TGTGCCAGCATGGCCAGGATGAACACTGAAGCTTTCTTT
few	TRBV6-4	TRBJ1-2	TRBD1	CASSETGGNYGYTF	TGTGCCAGCAGTGAAACAGGGGGTAACTATGGCTACACCTTC
-	TRBV6-5	TRBJ1-2	-	CASSLDRTYGYTF	TGTGCCAGCAGTCTCGACAGGACCTATGGCTACACCTTC
-	TRBV7-2	TRBJ1-4	-	CASSKQGINEKLFF	TGTGCCAGCAGCAAACAGGGAATTAATGAAAAACTGTTTTTT
-	TRBV7-6	TRBJ2-7	-	CASSYRSEGSYEQYF	TGTGCCAGCAGCTATCGCTCCGAGGGATCCTACGAGCAGTACTTC
-	TRBV2	TRBJ2-1	-	CASSVNGAPVNEQFF	TGTGCCAGCAGTGTGAATGGGGCGCCGGTCAATGAGCAGTTCTTC
few	TRBV28	TRBJ1-1	-	CASSTGIEAFF	TGTGCCAGCAGCACAGGGATTGAAGCTTTCTTT
-	TRBV28	TRBJ1-6	-	CASTGMDSPLHF	TGTGCCAGTACAGGGATGGATTCACCCCTCCACTTT
-	TRBV6-5	TRBJ1-1	TRBD1	CASRAGGQVATEAFF	TGTGCCAGCAGAGCTGGGGGACAGGTGGCCACTGAAGCTTTCTTT
-	TRBV4-1	TRBJ1-6	-	CASSLDSYNSPLHF	TGCGCCAGCAGCCTGGACAGCTATAATTCACCCCTCCACTTT
-	TRBV5-1	TRBJ2-6	-	CASSQENSGANVLTF	TGCGCCAGCAGCCAAGAGAACTCTGGGGCCAACGTCCTGACTTTC
-	TRBV24-1	TRBJ1-3	-	CATSDNRDKQGNTIYF	TGTGCCACCAGTGACAACCGGGACAAACAGGGCAACACCATATATTTT
-	TRBV11-2	TRBJ1-2	-	CASSSGGANYGYTF	TGTGCCAGCAGCTCGGGGGGGGCTAACTATGGCTACACCTTC
-	TRBV6-2/TRBV6-3	TRBJ1-1	-	CASSEAGIARGTEAFF	TGTGCCAGCAGCGAGGCAGGGATTGCTAGGGGCACTGAAGCTTTCTTT
-	TRBV5-1	TRBJ2-3	-	CASSREDTQYF	TGCGCCAGCAGCCGAGAAGATACGCAGTATTTT
-	TRBV20-1	TRBJ2-1	-	CSATNYNEQFF	TGCAGTGCTACAAACTACAATGAGCAGTTCTTC
-	TRBV5-6	TRBJ1-2	TRBD1	CASSPTGKSVYGYTF	TGTGCCAGCAGCCCGACAGGGAAAAGTGTCTATGGCTACACCTTC
-	TRBV2	TRBJ2-5	-	CASRQGEETQYF	TGTGCCAGCAGACAGGGAGAAGAGACCCAGTACTTC
-	TRBV7-9	TRBJ2-7	-	CASSLALSEQYF	TGTGCCAGCAGCTTAGCGCTAAGCGAGCAGTACTTC
-	TRBV15	TRBJ2-3	-	CATSRDEGTQYF	TGTGCCACCAGCAGAGACGAGGGTACGCAGTATTTT
-	TRBV2	TRBJ2-7	TRBD1	CASSPRDRGYEQYF	TGTGCCAGCAGTCCTCGGGACAGGGGATACGAGCAGTACTTC
-	TRBV18	TRBJ2-1	TRBD2	CASSPPMRPGLAGGPEQFF	TGTGCCAGCTCACCACCGATGCGCCCGGGACTAGCGGGGGGGCCAGAGCAGTTCTTC
-	TRBV5-1	TRBJ1-5	TRBD1	CASSSQGGLNQPQHF	TGCGCCAGCAGCTCCCAGGGGGGATTGAATCAGCCCCAGCATTTT
once	TRBV7-8	TRBJ1-5	TRBD1	CASSPGTGNQPQHF	TGTGCCAGCAGCCCCGGGACAGGGAATCAGCCCCAGCATTTT
-	TRBV27	TRBJ1-5	-	CASSFGGILNQPQHF	TGTGCCAGCAGTTTTGGGGGCATATTGAATCAGCCCCAGCATTTT
once	TRBV29-1	TRBJ1-2	-	CSVGTVRGYTF	TGCAGCGTTGGGACAGTCCGTGGCTACACCTTC
few	TRBV9	TRBJ1-1	-	CASSVDRNTEAFF	TGTGCCAGCAGCGTAGATAGGAACACTGAAGCTTTCTTT